This T cell receptor beta chain was recovered during a study of T-cell memory formation after mild COVID-19. A single count supports this clonotype. TCRdb re-derived calls from the 5' RACE reads in MiXCR, one entry per CDR3 protein. Of hundreds of thousands of distinct CDR3 sequences in the sample, 20% to 30% were seen once. The CDR3 runs to 14 residues. V lost 0 bases to trimming and J lost 11 bases, with 16 bases between them. The V call is TRBV12-3 or TRBV12-4, the J call TRBJ1-1, with D unclear. The sequenced sample consisted of PBMCs or a T cell subset sorted from them (not recorded which). The TCR originated in an adult woman who had mild COVID-19 (a few samples of this study predate the infection). Cell type and time point are not known. CDR3 bases: TGTGCCAGCAGTTTAGCGCAGAGCCCGGGAGGTGCTTTCTTT. It codes for CASSLAQSPGGAFF.